This T cell receptor (beta chain) derives from a study of T-cell reconstitution after alpha-beta-depleted transplantation in children. Study results and caveats: As was reported, about two months after transplant, alpha-beta T cells came from several hundred expanded graft clones. The main origin of T-cell counts and diversity one year after transplant was newly produced T cells.

The V end was cut by 1 base, the J end by 0 bases, with 4 bases between. Germline CDR1 is SEHNR and CDR2 is FQNEAQ (reference sequence). There are 15 residues in the CDR3. This clonotype was recorded at least ten times. The antigen is unknown. Library preparation (for TCRbeta) was performed with unique molecular identifiers. TCRdb called the PCR reads again in MiXCR, with one record for every CDR3 protein. The sample contains 280,000 or so distinct CDR3 sequences, around a tenth of which appear only once. Sequenced material: peripheral blood, taken 180 days after TCRalphabeta/CD19-depleted stem cell transplant. This rearrangement joins TRBV7-9 to TRBJ2-6; no definite D call. The TCR comes from a male patient between 2 and 10 years old who had a stem cell transplant for chronic granulomatous disease, so the T cells may come from the graft donor. The CDR3 DNA reads TGTGCCAGCAGCTTAGAGTTCTCTGGGGCCAACGTCCTGACTTTC. Its translation is CASSLEFSGANVLTF.